This entry describes one T cell receptor (beta chain). The antigen remains unidentified. Sequenced by immunoSEQ multiplex PCR; TCRdb stores in-frame clones only, minus some. The table includes tens of thousands of clones, roughly 60% detected once. Per germline, CDR1 SGHRS and CDR2 YFSETQ. Deletions cut 4 bases from V and 4 bases from J, with 20 bases between. This CDR3 spans 16 amino acids. These data originate in a study of cytotoxic CD8 clonotypes in ibrutinib-treated CLL. About the research overall: Overall, some 25 responses were partial and 2 complete; following median about 69 months, approximately 15 patients stayed remitted and some 12 progressed. Findings and limits, study-wide: Age-matched healthy donor levels were exceeded by baseline clonality, which tracked circulating CD8+ T-cell counts.

This TCR derives from a human donor with chronic lymphocytic leukemia. The chain joins TRBV5-1 to TRBJ1-2, with TRBD1 as a possible D gene (5 bases). Material: PBMCs, obtained before ibrutinib treatment. CDR3 residues: CASSPVGGSLGYGYTF. CDR3 coding DNA: TGCGCCAGCAGCCCGGTCGGGGGATCGCTAGGCTATGGCTACACCTTC.